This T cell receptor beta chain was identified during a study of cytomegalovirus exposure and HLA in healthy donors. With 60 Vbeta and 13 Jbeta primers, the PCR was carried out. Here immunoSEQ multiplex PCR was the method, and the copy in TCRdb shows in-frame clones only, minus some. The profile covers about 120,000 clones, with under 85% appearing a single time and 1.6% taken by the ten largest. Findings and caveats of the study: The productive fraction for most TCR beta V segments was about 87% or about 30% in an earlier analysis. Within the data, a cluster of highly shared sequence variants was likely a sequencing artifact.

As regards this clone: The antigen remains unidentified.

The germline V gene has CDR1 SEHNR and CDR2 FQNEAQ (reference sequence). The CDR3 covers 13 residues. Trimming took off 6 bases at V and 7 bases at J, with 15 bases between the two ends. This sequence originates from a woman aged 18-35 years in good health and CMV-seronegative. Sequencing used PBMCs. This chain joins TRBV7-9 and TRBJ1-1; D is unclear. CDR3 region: CASSPRLIDEAFF. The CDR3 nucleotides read TGTGCCAGCAGTCCTCGACTAATAGATGAAGCTTTCTTT.